This T cell receptor (beta chain) was identified in a study of cytomegalovirus exposure and HLA in healthy donors. Study-wide findings and caveats: The CMV antigen specificity of a few CMV-associated chains was confirmed through in vitro analysis.

With regard to this clone: Its matching antigen is unknown.

Method: immunoSEQ multiplex PCR; TCRdb's copy keeps in-frame clones and lacks some. Of some 150,000 clones listed, about 86% are singletons. The approximately 130-subject validation cohort, separate from the 666-subject first cohort, included the donors. The CDR3 spans 13 residues. V was pared by 4 bases and J by 6 bases, with 5 bases of the junction left unmatched. Germline V lookup: CDR1 MNHNY, CDR2 SVGAGI (reference sequence). The V gene is TRBV6-6, the J gene TRBJ2-7, with 8 bases identical to TRBD1. The source of this sequence is a woman aged 25 to 39 in good health and CMV-seronegative. Sequenced input: PBMCs. In nucleotides, the CDR3 is TGTGCCAGCAGTTTCGGACAGGGCGGCGAGCAGTACTTC. Amino acids: CASSFGQGGEQYF.